The rows below give T cell receptor beta chains drawn from one sample of a study of OX40 agonist ivuxolimab in advanced cancers. Assay: immunoSEQ multiplex PCR; the TCRdb copy retains only in-frame clones and omits some. The repertoire holds approximately 64,000 clones, with 83% as singletons. The sequences come from CD4+ or CD8+ T cells sorted from blood, collected in a trial of the OX40 agonist ivuxolimab. These TCRs come from an adult with an advanced solid tumor such as melanoma, head and neck, liver or kidney cancer. The CDR3 runs from the conserved cysteine through the conserved F or W. D genes are given only for firm matches. The listing skips clone size in some rows; elsewhere it reads once, few, many or a size class.

>TRBJ1-6|.|TRBV28|TRBD1
TGTGCCAGCAGTGGTTTCAGGACAGGGGGGACCTCCTATAATTCACCCCTCCACTTT
CASSGFRTGGTSYNSPLHF
>TRBJ1-1|.|TRBV18|TRBD1
TGTGCCAGCTCACCGGCCGGGACAGACGGTGAAGCTTTCTTT
CASSPAGTDGEAFF
>TRBJ2-7|.|TRBV7-2|TRBD2
TGTGCCAGCAGCTACACTAGCGGAGGCCCCTACGAGCAGTACTTC
CASSYTSGGPYEQYF
>TRBJ2-7|.|TRBV20-1|.
TGCAGTGCAAGGGGTAGCGAGCAGTACTTC
CSARGSEQYF
>TRBJ2-1|once|TRBV7-8|.
TGTGCCAGCAGCGGAGGGGATGCTCCCTGGTTCAACTACAATGAGCAGTTCTTC
CASSGGDAPWFNYNEQFF
>TRBJ1-2|.|TRBV9|.
TGTGCCAGCAGCGTCGCGACAGCTAACTATGGCTACACCTTC
CASSVATANYGYTF
>TRBJ1-5|.|TRBV6-5|.
TGTGCCAGCAGTTACCCCCTTCGTCAGCCCCAGCATTTT
CASSYPLRQPQHF
>TRBJ1-2|.|TRBV9|.
TGTGCCAGCAGCGTAGATGGGGGTAACTATGGCTACACCTTC
CASSVDGGNYGYTF
>TRBJ2-1|.|TRBV19|.
TGTGCCAGTAGTTCTTTAGCGTTGTACAATGAGCAGTTCTTC
CASSSLALYNEQFF
>TRBJ1-5|.|TRBV10-2|.
TGCGCCAGCAGTGAGGATCTTAGGGGAGCGGAACAGCCCCAGCATTTT
CASSEDLRGAEQPQHF
>TRBJ2-7|once|TRBV6-5|.
TGTGCCAGCAGTTCCATAGTGGGTACAAAATCCTACGAGCAGTACTTC
CASSSIVGTKSYEQYF
>TRBJ2-1|.|TRBV6-5|.
TGTGCCAGCAGTTACGGGGGTCCCACCTACAATGAGCAGTTCTTC
CASSYGGPTYNEQFF
>TRBJ2-5|.|TRBV5-4|.
TGTGCCAGCAGCTCAAAACAGGGTCAGGAGACCCAGTACTTC
CASSSKQGQETQYF
>TRBJ2-7|.|TRBV10-3|.
TGTGCCATCAGCCGACAGTCCTACGAGCAGTACTTC
CAISRQSYEQYF
>TRBJ1-1|.|TRBV5-1|.
TGCGCCAGCAGCATTCAGGGGCTGAACACTGAAGCTTTCTTT
CASSIQGLNTEAFF
>TRBJ2-1|.|TRBV7-7|TRBD1
TGTGCCAGCAGCTTACAACCCGACAGGGGGGATTGGGATGAGCAGTTCTTC
CASSLQPDRGDWDEQFF
>TRBJ2-3|.|TRBV5-1|TRBD1
TGCGCCAGCAGAACAGGGGCCACAGATACGCAGTATTTT
CASRTGATDTQYF
>TRBJ2-7|.|TRBV4-2|TRBD1
TGTGCCAGCAGCCAAGATGATACAGGGGGCTACGAGCAGTACTTC
CASSQDDTGGYEQYF
>TRBJ2-5|.|TRBV4-1|TRBD1
TGCGCCAGCAGCCACCAGGGACAGCTCGGAGAGACCCAGTACTTC
CASSHQGQLGETQYF
>TRBJ1-5|.|TRBV2|.
TGTGCTTCGAAGGGGTCGAACACGCACGGGCAGCCCCAGCATTTT
CASKGSNTHGQPQHF
>TRBJ2-2|.|TRBV29-1|.
TGCAGCGTTGGTAGGGGACACACCGGGGAGCTGTTTTTT
CSVGRGHTGELFF
>TRBJ1-2|.|TRBV2|TRBD1
TGTGCCAGCAGTGCGAACAGGGGGAGCTACACCTTC
CASSANRGSYTF
>TRBJ1-5|.|TRBV6-1|.
TGTGCCAGCAGTACGAATCAGCCCCAGCATTTT
CASSTNQPQHF
>TRBJ1-6|.|TRBV2|.
TGTGCCAGCAGTGAGGCAGGGGAATCACCCCTCCACTTT
CASSEAGESPLHF
>TRBJ1-1|.|TRBV5-4|.
TGTGCCAGCAGCTTGGGGGTTGGTACAGGGAAGGGAGTGAACACTGAAGCTTTCTTT
CASSLGVGTGKGVNTEAFF
>TRBJ2-1|.|TRBV19|.
TGTGCCAGTAGTATAGAGGCCCGTGCCGCGCAGTTCTTC
CASSIEARAAQFF
>TRBJ2-1|.|TRBV19|.
TGTGCCAGTAGTATACTGAATGAGCAGTTCTTC
CASSILNEQFF
>TRBJ2-5|.|TRBV19|TRBD2
TGTGCCAGTAGTAGCCGACTAGCTGGGGAGACCCAGTACTTC
CASSSRLAGETQYF
>TRBJ2-1|.|TRBV21-1|.
TGTGCCAGCAGCATCCCTAGCGGATCCTACAATGAGCAGTTCTTC
CASSIPSGSYNEQFF
>TRBJ2-3|.|TRBV5-6|TRBD1
TGTGCCAGCAGCTGGGGACAGGGGCTCGATACGCAGTATTTT
CASSWGQGLDTQYF
>TRBJ2-5|.|TRBV10-1|.
TGCGCCAGCAGTGAGTCCGCCGGGGCGGGGGAGACCCAGTACTTC
CASSESAGAGETQYF
>TRBJ2-1|.|TRBV10-3|.
TGTGCCATCAGTGAGTGGGCGGGGAATGAGCAGTTCTTC
CAISEWAGNEQFF
>TRBJ1-3|.|TRBV18|.
TGTGCCAGCTCAGAGCAAGGCTCTGGAAACACCATATATTTT
CASSEQGSGNTIYF
>TRBJ2-7|once|TRBV5-6|.
TGTGCCAGCAGCGTCCGAGACGAGCAGTACTTC
CASSVRDEQYF
>TRBJ1-4|.|TRBV30|.
TGTGCCTGGAGGAGGCACCAGTCCCTTAATGAAAAACTGTTTTTT
CAWRRHQSLNEKLFF
>TRBJ2-7|.|TRBV18|.
TGTGCCAGCTCCACGGGGGAAAGCTACGAGCAGTACTTC
CASSTGESYEQYF
>TRBJ2-7|.|TRBV7-9|TRBD1
TGTGCCAGCAGCCCCCCTGCACAGGGGAATAGGTACGAGCAGTACTTC
CASSPPAQGNRYEQYF
>TRBJ2-3|.|TRBV6-6|.
TGTGCCAGCAGTTACTCCGCGGCGGACACAGATACGCAGTATTTT
CASSYSAADTDTQYF
>TRBJ2-7|.|TRBV5-4|TRBD1
TGTGCCAGCAGCCCAGGACAGGGTCCCTACGAGCAGTACTTC
CASSPGQGPYEQYF
>TRBJ1-3|few|TRBV7-9|TRBD1
TGTGCCAGCAGACGGACAGGGGAGGGAGGAAACACCATATATTTT
CASRRTGEGGNTIYF
>TRBJ1-2|.|TRBV6-5|.
TGTGCCAGCAGATCCCCCTCATATGGCTACACCTTC
CASRSPSYGYTF
>TRBJ2-4|.|TRBV7-8|.
TGTGCCAGCAGCTTCCGGGACACTCGTTTTCAGTACTTC
CASSFRDTRFQYF
>TRBJ2-3|once|TRBV2|TRBD2
TGTGCCAGCAACTACGCGGGGGGGCTCGATACGCAGTATTTT
CASNYAGGLDTQYF
>TRBJ2-1|.|TRBV7-3|.
TGTGCCAGCAGCTTAATAGGGGGGACCTACAATGAGCAGTTCTTC
CASSLIGGTYNEQFF
>TRBJ2-7|.|TRBV4-1|.
TGCGCCAGCAGCCAAGACTATCTAACCTACGAGCAGTACTTC
CASSQDYLTYEQYF
>TRBJ2-7|.|TRBV19|TRBD2
TGTGCCAGTAGTCCCCCGGGACTAGCGGCCTACGAGCAGTACTTC
CASSPPGLAAYEQYF